The rows below give T cell receptor beta chains drawn from one sample of a study of control samples from healthy donors and cancer patients. Clones were sequenced by immunoSEQ multiplex PCR, and TCRdb holds only the in-frame ones, with some missing. Here the sample spans about 150,000 clones, about 91% being singletons. The sample comprised blood. The receptors derive from a man aged 18 to 29 in good health. CDR3s include the opening cysteine and the closing phenylalanine or tryptophan.

>TRBJ1-2|TRBV6-2/TRBV6-3
CASSSRQSSSYGYTF
>TRBJ2-3|TRBV5-1
CASSLNRFSTDTQYF
>TRBJ2-3|TRBV6-1
CASSENPFQDTQYF
>TRBJ2-3|TRBV7-3
CASSRLPNTDTQYF
>TRBJ1-1|TRBV19
CASSIRTGTSGTEAFF
>TRBJ1-2|TRBV3-1/TRBV3-2
CASSLSAGRYGYTF
>TRBJ2-7|TRBV28
CASSLASREQYF
>TRBJ1-4|TRBV4-1
CASSQTVLNEKLFF
>TRBJ1-2|TRBV29-1
CSVEETWDSLTF
>TRBJ2-3|TRBV7-9
CASSPPADTQYF
>TRBJ2-7|TRBV30
CAWSQGYEQYF
>TRBJ2-2|TRBV7-9
CASSRPGTGAGELFF
>TRBJ2-5|TRBV7-2
CASSPRLAFLQETQYF
>TRBJ2-1|TRBV19
CASSVAGSSYNEQFF
>TRBJ2-3|TRBV15
CATSVGTGSGDTQYF